The 17 T cell receptor beta chains given below trace back to one sample, sequenced in a study of T cell responses to AZD1222 COVID-19 vaccine. Sequencing used immunoSEQ multiplex PCR; TCRdb keeps in-frame clones, though not all of them. The sample includes approximately 89,000 clones, about 88% of them seen just once. The sequencing used peripheral blood, collected on day 0 of AZD1222 vaccination. These receptors all stem from an adult in good health.

This rearrangement joins TRBV6-2 or TRBV6-3 to TRBJ1-2; TRBD1 might be the D (5 bases). The CDR3 covers 14 residues. V lost 0 bases to trimming and J lost 2 bases, with 7 bases between them. Germline CDR1 and CDR2: MNHEY and SVGEGT. The CDR3 region is CASSYSGRNYGYTF. The CDR3 coding sequence is TGTGCCAGCAGTTACTCGGGACGGAACTATGGCTACACCTTC.

V gene TRBV28 combines with J gene TRBJ1-3; D may be TRBD1 (5 bases). V dropped 5 bases and J dropped 3 bases, with 11 bases sitting between them. The length of the CDR3 is 14 residues. Germline V gene lookup returns CDR1 MDHEN and CDR2 SYDVKM. The CDR3 bases are TGTGCCAGCAGTCCCCTGGGGGTTGGAAACACCATATATTTT. Translated, it gives CASSPLGVGNTIYF. Full variable domain (outside the CDR3, taken from reference TRBV28 and TRBJ1-3): DVKVTQSSRYLVKRTGEKVFLECVQDMDHENMFWYRQDPGLGLRLIYFSYDVKMKEKGDIPEGYSVSREKKERFSLILESASTNQTSMYLCASSPLGVGNTIYFGEGSWLTVV.

The CDR3 nucleotides are TGCGCCAGCAGCCAAGTTCCGGGGACCTCCTACGAGCAGTACTTC. Translation gives CASSQVPGTSYEQYF. The chain recombines TRBV4-1 with TRBJ2-7; D tentatively fits TRBD1 or TRBD2 (5 bases each). The CDR3 is made up of 15 amino acids. The V gene lost 1 base and the J gene lost 0 bases, with 10 bases spanning the gap. CDR1 is MGHRA, CDR2 YSYEKL, per germline.

The chain combines TRBV4-1 with TRBJ1-1; D call uncertain. Germline CDR1 is MGHRA and CDR2 is YSYEKL. Trimming cost V 1 base and J 0 bases, with 24 bases left between them. There are 20 residues in the CDR3. The CDR3 region has the DNA TGCGCCAGCAGCCAAGCCCCTACCGGGAGGAATTCGCGCATGAACACTGAAGCTTTCTTT. This encodes CASSQAPTGRNSRMNTEAFF.

The gene calls are TRBV14 and TRBJ1-2, with D possibly matching TRBD1 (5 bases). The CDR3 is made up of 14 amino acids. Germline V gene sequence: CDR1 SGHDN, CDR2 FVKESK. V shed 2 bases and J shed 5 bases, with 12 bases lying between them. The CDR3 sequence: CASSQQGPDYGYTF. In DNA, the CDR3 is TGTGCCAGCAGCCAACAGGGCCCAGATTATGGCTACACCTTC.

The chain is built from TRBV28 and TRBJ1-6, with 9 bases matching TRBD1. The V gene's germline CDR1 is MDHEN and CDR2 SYDVKM. Trimming removed 4 bases from V and 5 bases from J; junction bases left unmatched: 3. The CDR3 spans 15 residues. CDR3 DNA sequence: TGTGCCAGCAGTTCGACAGGGGGGAATAATTCACCCCTCCACTTT. This translates into CASSSTGGNNSPLHF.

This clone was seen a single time. The chain is built from TRBV7-2 and TRBJ1-5, with a tentative D call TRBD1 (5 bases). The CDR3 covers 15 residues. Deletions cut 0 bases from V and 2 bases from J, with 8 bases between. Looked up from germline, CDR1 is SGHTA and CDR2 is FQGNSA. In DNA form, the CDR3 reads TGTGCCAGCAGCTTAGCAGGGGAGGGCAATCAGCCCCAGCATTTT. This encodes CASSLAGEGNQPQHF. The variable domain in full, completed from reference TRBV7-2 and TRBJ1-5, reads GAGVSQSPSNKVTEKGKDVELRCDPISGHTALYWYRQSLGQGLEFLIYFQGNSAPDKSGLPSDRFSAERTGGSVSTLTIQRTQQEDSAVYLCASSLAGEGNQPQHFGDGTRLSIL.

The chain has TRBV5-1 and TRBJ2-7, with 8 bases that match TRBD1. After removal of 5 bases from V and 3 bases from J, the junction contained 4 bases not matched to a gene. Germline loops: CDR1 SGHRS, CDR2 YFSETQ. The CDR3 totals 13 residues. The CDR3: CASRSGGDYEQYF. The CDR3, as DNA: TGCGCCAGCAGATCAGGGGGCGACTACGAGCAGTACTTC.

The chain recombines TRBV18 with TRBJ2-5; D remains unclear. The CDR3 has 13 residues. Trimming cost V 3 bases and J 3 bases, with 8 bases left between them. In germline, CDR1 is KGHSH, CDR2 LQKENI. As DNA, the CDR3 is TGTGCCAGCTCACCGGCTGGAAAAGAGACCCAGTACTTC. This codes for CASSPAGKETQYF.

V is TRBV19 and J is TRBJ2-1; 11 bases match TRBD2. The germline V gene has CDR1 LNHDA and CDR2 SQIVND (reference sequence). The J segment lost 8 bases and the V segment lost 5 bases, leaving 11 bases of the junction unmatched. The CDR3 loop spans 16 amino acids. CDR3 in amino acids: CASSSKTSGAWDEQFF. CDR3 DNA: TGTGCCAGTAGTTCCAAGACTAGCGGGGCCTGGGATGAGCAGTTCTTC.

This chain uses TRBV7-9 with TRBJ1-2, with D possibly TRBD1 on 5 matching bases. The CDR3 covers 14 residues. The germline V and J ends were trimmed by 5 bases and 4 bases, with 14 bases remaining between them. The V gene's germline CDR1 is SEHNR and CDR2 FQNEAQ (reference sequence). The CDR3 DNA follows: TGTGCCAGCAGCGGCGGGACTTCCGCCTATGGCTACACCTTC. Translating gives CASSGGTSAYGYTF.

The chain has TRBV7-3 and TRBJ2-2; D might be TRBD2 (5 bases). With 11 bases removed from V and 2 bases from J, the gap between germline ends came to 15 bases. Germline-derived CDR1 and CDR2 are SGHTA and FQGTGA. This CDR3 comprises 14 residues. The DNA for the CDR3 is TGTGCCTCACGGAGAGAGGGAAACACCGGGGAGCTGTTTTTT. Amino acid sequence: CASRREGNTGELFF. Looking up the rest from reference TRBV7-3 and TRBJ2-2 gives the full variable domain: GAGVSQTPSNKVTEKGKYVELRCDPISGHTALYWYRQSLGQGPEFLIYFQGTGAADDSGLPNDRFFAVRPEGSVSTLKIQRTERGDSAVYLCASRREGNTGELFFGEGSRLTVL.

The rearrangement links TRBV5-5 to TRBJ2-5; 13 positions agree with TRBD2. This CDR3 region has 16 residues. V shed 0 bases and J 2 bases; nucleotides not matched to a gene: 1. The germline V gene has CDR1 SGHKS and CDR2 YYEKEE (reference sequence). The CDR3 is CASSLEGLAGQETQYF. CDR3 nucleotide sequence: TGTGCCAGCAGCTTGGAGGGACTAGCGGGGCAAGAGACCCAGTACTTC.

This clone was seen just once. The J gene is TRBJ2-5, the V gene TRBV6-5; TRBD2 matches 9 bases. Losses at the gene ends were 0 bases for V and 5 bases for J; bases not matched to a gene: 4. Germline CDR1 MNHEY, CDR2 SVGAGI. There are 15 residues in the CDR3. The CDR3, as DNA: TGTGCCAGCAGTTACTCTAGCGGGGGTCAGGAGACCCAGTACTTC. Translation gives CASSYSSGGQETQYF.

This rearrangement joins TRBV6-4 to TRBJ1-2, with 9 positions matching TRBD1. CDR3 size: 13 residues. After removal of 4 bases from V and 6 bases from J, the junction contained 3 bases not matched to a gene. CDR1 and CDR2 from the germline V gene are MRHNA and SNTAGT. The DNA for the CDR3 is TGTGCCAGCAGTGCCGGGACAGGGAATGGCTACACCTTC. Protein sequence: CASSAGTGNGYTF.

The rearrangement joins TRBV19 to TRBJ2-7; D is possibly TRBD1 or TRBD2 (5 bases each). V was cut by 6 bases and J by 1 base, with 16 bases left in between. The germline CDR1 and CDR2 sequences are LNHDA and SQIVND (reference sequence). The CDR3 extends over 15 amino acids. CDR3 coding DNA: TGTGCCAGTAGAATGAGGGGCGGAGTATCCTACGAGCAGTACTTC. Its protein product is CASRMRGGVSYEQYF.

V gene TRBV2 combines with J gene TRBJ1-3; D unresolved. CDR1 SNHLY and CDR2 FYNNEI come from the germline V gene. Trimming took 5 bases from V and 0 from J, leaving 14 bases between them. The CDR3 spans 16 residues. CDR3 in DNA: TGTGCCAGCAGTACTGGGGTTGCCAACTCTGGAAACACCATATATTTT. The encoded protein is CASSTGVANSGNTIYF. Combining the CDR3 with reference TRBV2 and TRBJ1-3 gives the whole variable domain EPEVTQTPSHQVTQMGQEVILRCVPISNHLYFYWYRQILGQKVEFLVSFYNNEISEKSEIFDDQFSVERPDGSNFTLKIRSTKLEDSAMYFCASSTGVANSGNTIYFGEGSWLTVV.